Listed here are 27 T cell receptor beta chains from one sample, sequenced in a study of T-cell reconstitution after alpha-beta-depleted transplantation in children. Unique molecular identifiers tagged the TCRbeta library. MiXCR, run by TCRdb on the PCR reads, gives a single entry per CDR3 protein. The table lists about 280,000 distinct CDR3 sequences, more than 9% of them singletons. The sequencing here drew on peripheral blood, taken 180 days after TCRalphabeta/CD19-depleted stem cell transplant. Receptors originate from a male patient aged 2-9 years who had a stem cell transplant for chronic granulomatous disease, so the T cells may come from the graft donor.

The V gene is TRBV6-2 or TRBV6-3, the J gene TRBJ2-1; 7 bases align to TRBD1. J was trimmed by 4 bases and V by 0 bases; bases with no gene match: 6. Germline V gene sequence: CDR1 MNHEY, CDR2 SVGEGT. The CDR3 covers 16 residues. CDR3 DNA: TGTGCCAGCAGTTACTCGAGCAGGGGGTCATACAATGAGCAGTTCTTC. Translation gives CASSYSSRGSYNEQFF.

Many counts were recorded for this clonotype. The V gene is TRBV12-3 or TRBV12-4, the J gene TRBJ2-7; 7 bases align to TRBD2. The CDR3 consists of 14 residues. V lost 4 bases to trimming and J lost 2 bases; unmatched junction nucleotides: 5. CDR3 sequence reads: CASSSGGSTYEQYF. The CDR3 nucleotides read TGTGCCAGCAGTTCGGGGGGAAGCACCTACGAGCAGTACTTC.

This clonotype was picked up many times. This chain links TRBV20-1 with TRBJ2-2; a possible D gene is TRBD1 (5 bases). This CDR3 has 12 residues. Germline lookup yields CDR1 DFQATT and CDR2 SNEGSKA (reference sequence). Trimming removed 4 bases from V and 3 bases from J, with 6 bases in between. CDR3 sequence reads: CSAKTDTGELFF. For the CDR3, the DNA is TGCAGTGCTAAGACAGACACCGGGGAGCTGTTTTTT.

On this clonotype: This sequence may be a read error, since a much larger clone differs from it by one base. CDR3 bases: TGTGCCAGCGGAAAAACTCAGGGTTACGAGCAGTACTTC. Protein: CASGKTQGYEQYF. The V call is TRBV6-1, the J call TRBJ2-7; tentatively, D is TRBD1 (5 bases). This CDR3 contains 13 residues. Germline V CDR1 and CDR2: MNHNS, SASEGT. V shed 8 bases and J shed 4 bases, with 15 bases lying between them.

The table lists this clonotype with many counts. This chain connects TRBV9 to TRBJ1-4; possibly TRBD1 for D (5 bases). From germline, CDR1 is SGDLS and CDR2 YYNGEE. The CDR3 extends over 14 amino acids. V dropped 3 bases and J dropped 7 bases, with 13 bases sitting between them. The CDR3 spells CASSAGQGGEKLFF. DNA for the CDR3: TGTGCCAGCAGCGCGGGGCAGGGCGGTGAAAAACTGTTTTTT. The full variable domain, completed using reference TRBV9 and TRBJ1-4, is DSGVTQTPKHLITATGQRVTLRCSPRSGDLSVYWYQQSLDQGLQFLIQYYNGEERAKGNILERFSAQQFPDLHSELNLSSLELGDSALYFCASSAGQGGEKLFFGSGTQLSVL.

This clonotype has a count of ten or more. This chain links TRBV7-7 with TRBJ2-7; TRBD1 agrees at 12 bases. V was clipped by 1 base and J by 5 bases; unmatched bases: 3. The CDR3 runs 15 residues. Germline V gene sequence: CDR1 SSHAT, CDR2 FNYEAQ (reference sequence). The CDR3 DNA reads TGTGCCAGCAGCTTAGGGGGACAGGGGGCGGACGAGCAGTACTTC. Protein product: CASSLGGQGADEQYF.

With respect to this clonotype: A much larger clone lies one base from this, so it may be a read error. The V call is TRBV27, the J call TRBJ2-7, with D hard to call. The CDR3 is made up of 14 amino acids. V lost 8 bases and J 0 bases, leaving 14 bases between the germline ends. Per the germline V gene, CDR1 is MNHEY and CDR2 is SMNVEV (reference sequence). CDR3 sequence (DNA): TGTGCCAGCGGTTCTGGGTTGAGCTCCTACGAGCAGTACTTC. Its protein is CASGSGLSSYEQYF.

This clonotype was counted at least ten times. The chain links TRBV3-1 to TRBJ2-5, with no clear D. The CDR3 is 18 residues long. Germline CDR1 and CDR2: LGHDT and YNNKEL (reference sequence). The ends were cut back, 0 bases at V and 0 bases at J, with 17 bases in the middle. The CDR3 loop reads CASSQEKVGPYYQETQYF. The CDR3, as DNA: TGTGCCAGCAGCCAAGAAAAGGTCGGGCCCTACTACCAAGAGACCCAGTACTTC.

The sample holds many counts of this clonotype. The rearrangement joins TRBV29-1 to TRBJ1-2; 7 nucleotides align to TRBD1. Trimming took 3 bases from V and 7 from J; bases not matched to a gene: 8. Looked up from germline, CDR1 is SQVTM and CDR2 is ANQGSEA. The CDR3 consists of 13 residues. CDR3 sequence reads: CSVDPGQASGYTF. The DNA of the CDR3 is TGCAGCGTTGACCCTGGACAGGCAAGTGGCTACACCTTC. The variable domain in full, completed from reference TRBV29-1 and TRBJ1-2, reads SAVISQKPSRDICQRGTSLTIQCQVDSQVTMMFWYRQQPGQSLTLIATANQGSEATYESGFVIDKFPISRPNLTFSTLTVSNMSPEDSSIYLCSVDPGQASGYTFGSGTRLTVV.

In its sample, this clonotype was seen many times. This rearrangement joins TRBV20-1 to TRBJ2-1, with no clear D. Germline V lookup: CDR1 DFQATT, CDR2 SNEGSKA (reference sequence). The germline V and J ends were trimmed by 0 bases and 7 bases, with 7 bases remaining between them. The CDR3 has 12 residues. The CDR3 bases are TGCAGTGCTAGAGATCTGGGAAATGAGCAGTTCTTC. It encodes CSARDLGNEQFF.

This clonotype has just a few counts. The chain recombines TRBV9 with TRBJ2-2; D not certain. The germline V gene has CDR1 SGDLS and CDR2 YYNGEE. The V and J ends lost 0 bases and 6 bases respectively, with 15 bases between them. The CDR3 runs 16 residues. CDR3 sequence: CASSVEIGSEAGELFF. DNA of the CDR3: TGTGCCAGCAGCGTAGAAATCGGGTCCGAGGCCGGGGAGCTGTTTTTT.

The chain combines TRBV18 with TRBJ2-7; D is uncertain. The CDR3 loop spans 15 amino acids. Germline V gene data show CDR1 as KGHSH and CDR2 as LQKENI. V was trimmed by 3 bases and J by 2 bases, leaving 14 bases between them. CDR3 bases: TGTGCCAGCTCACCTACGGCAGGACCCCCCTACGAGCAGTACTTC. Amino acid sequence: CASSPTAGPPYEQYF.

This clonotype was seen ten or more times. The chain has TRBV7-2 and TRBJ2-5; D unresolved. The CDR3 is 14 amino acids. Trimming stripped 1 base from V and 2 bases from J, with 8 bases between. Germline values: CDR1 SGHTA, CDR2 FQGNSA. This CDR3 is CASSLGRVQETQYF. Here the CDR3 DNA reads TGTGCCAGCAGCTTAGGAAGGGTTCAAGAGACCCAGTACTTC.

This clonotype was seen at least ten times. The V gene is TRBV6-5, the J gene TRBJ2-7, with 10 bases fitting TRBD2. V gave up 2 bases and J gave up 3 bases; unmatched junction bases: 4. Germline CDR1 and CDR2: MNHEY and SVGAGI. There are 15 residues in the CDR3. CDR3 DNA: TGTGCCAGCAGTTACGGGCTAGCGGGGGACTACGAGCAGTACTTC. It specifies CASSYGLAGDYEQYF.

This clonotype was detected ten times or more. The chain is built from TRBV20-1 and TRBJ1-1, with D unresolved. Germline assignment: CDR1 DFQATT and CDR2 SNEGSKA (reference sequence). Trimming removed 1 base from V and 0 bases from J, with 9 bases in between. CDR3 length: 14 amino acids. The CDR3 region has the DNA TGCAGTGCTAGAGGGTCCCCCATGAACACTGAAGCTTTCTTT. It yields the protein CSARGSPMNTEAFF.

This clonotype was seen repeatedly, ten times or more. V gene TRBV18 combines with J gene TRBJ1-5; 8 bases match TRBD1. There are 17 residues in the CDR3. J lost 0 bases, V lost 4 bases, and 8 bases had no gene match. CDR1 and CDR2 (germline): KGHSH, LQKENI. This CDR3 reads CASSLGQGLPSNQPQHF. In nucleotides, the CDR3 is TGTGCCAGCTCACTTGGACAGGGCCTACCTAGCAATCAGCCCCAGCATTTT.

This clonotype was picked up many times. The chain uses TRBV20-1 and TRBJ2-3; 9 positions match TRBD2. CDR1 is DFQATT, CDR2 SNEGSKA, per germline (reference sequence). The V segment lost 1 base and the J segment 8 bases; nucleotides outside the gene matches: 7. The CDR3 has 14 residues. CDR3 sequence: CSARVASGVITQYF. For the CDR3, the DNA is TGCAGTGCTAGAGTGGCTAGCGGGGTGATTACGCAGTATTTT.

Many counts were recorded for this clonotype. The rearrangement uses TRBV7-2 and TRBJ2-1; weak D call: TRBD2 (5 bases). This CDR3 has 15 amino acids. Looked up from germline, CDR1 is SGHTA and CDR2 is FQGNSA. The V gene lost 3 bases and the J gene lost 1 base, with 10 bases spanning the gap. The CDR3 sequence: CASSLLAMSYNEQFF. CDR3 DNA: TGTGCCAGCAGCTTGCTAGCTATGTCCTACAATGAGCAGTTCTTC. The complete variable domain, with remaining parts taken from reference TRBV7-2 and TRBJ2-1, reads GAGVSQSPSNKVTEKGKDVELRCDPISGHTALYWYRQSLGQGLEFLIYFQGNSAPDKSGLPSDRFSAERTGGSVSTLTIQRTQQEDSAVYLCASSLLAMSYNEQFFGPGTRLTVL.

The chain uses TRBV19 and TRBJ1-2; the match to TRBD1 covers 8 bases. The CDR3 runs 12 residues. V trimming: 4 bases; J trimming: 13 bases; junction bases outside the gene matches: 8. Germline V gene sequence: CDR1 LNHDA, CDR2 SQIVND (reference sequence). The CDR3 region is CASSSRQGRSTF. The CDR3 nucleotides are TGTGCCAGTAGTAGTAGACAGGGGAGGAGCACCTTC.

This clonotype was detected ten times or more. The chain has TRBV5-1 and TRBJ2-7; D not resolved. Trimming took off 1 base at V and 0 bases at J, with 8 bases between the two ends. The germline V gene has CDR1 SGHRS and CDR2 YFSETQ. CDR3 length: 14 amino acids. The CDR3 sequence: CASSLYGSSYEQYF. CDR3 coding DNA: TGCGCCAGCAGCTTGTATGGAAGCTCCTACGAGCAGTACTTC. The variable domain in full, completed from reference TRBV5-1 and TRBJ2-7, reads KAGVTQTPRYLIKTRGQQVTLSCSPISGHRSVSWYQQTPGQGLQFLFEYFSETQRNKGNFPGRFSGRQFSNSRSEMNVSTLELGDSALYLCASSLYGSSYEQYFGPGTRLTVT.

This clonotype was counted ten times or more. The V call is TRBV11-1, the J call TRBJ1-1; tentative D call: TRBD1 (6 bases). Germline CDR1 SGHAT, CDR2 FQDESV (reference sequence). V gave up 0 bases and J gave up 0 bases, with 11 bases separating them. CDR3 length: 16 residues. CDR3 amino acids: CASSLATGLLNTEAFF. The CDR3 DNA is TGTGCCAGCAGCTTAGCTACAGGGCTTTTGAACACTGAAGCTTTCTTT.

This clonotype has at least ten counts. This chain joins TRBV5-5 and TRBJ2-2; 9 bases line up with TRBD1. The junction had 9 bases not matched to a gene; V was cut back by 5 bases and J by 7 bases. The CDR3 runs 15 residues. Germline V gene sequence: CDR1 SGHKS, CDR2 YYEKEE (reference sequence). CDR3 sequence reads: CASSFGQGRDGELFF. The DNA of the CDR3 is TGTGCCAGCAGTTTTGGACAGGGGAGGGACGGGGAGCTGTTTTTT.

This clonotype was recorded a few times. This sequence joins TRBV12-3 or TRBV12-4 and TRBJ1-3; D not certain. The V gene lost 5 bases and the J gene lost 0 bases, with 11 bases spanning the gap. This CDR3 contains 15 residues. This CDR3 is CASSRIGSSGNTIYF. CDR3 in DNA: TGTGCCAGCAGTAGAATTGGGAGCTCTGGAAACACCATATATTTT.

This clonotype has ten or more counts. The chain links TRBV20-1 to TRBJ2-7, with 7 bases identical to TRBD2. CDR3 length: 15 residues. J was trimmed by 4 bases and V by 5 bases; bases with no gene match: 14. Germline V CDR1 and CDR2: DFQATT, SNEGSKA (reference sequence). The CDR3 sequence: CSAWGRGTPIYEQYF. CDR3 in DNA: TGCAGTGCTTGGGGGAGGGGCACACCTATTTACGAGCAGTACTTC.

This clonotype occurred many times. This rearrangement joins TRBV7-9 to TRBJ2-7; TRBD1 matches at 10 bases. With V trimmed by 5 bases and J by 6 bases, 4 bases remained unmatched. The CDR3 sequence is 13 residues long. Germline CDR1 is SEHNR and CDR2 is FQNEAQ (reference sequence). In DNA, the CDR3 is TGTGCCAGCAGCCCCGGGACAGGGGCCGAGCAGTACTTC. Its translation is CASSPGTGAEQYF.

This clonotype was detected ten times or more. V is TRBV7-9 and J is TRBJ2-7, with 9 nucleotides matching TRBD1. Germline lookup yields CDR1 SEHNR and CDR2 FQNEAQ (reference sequence). The ends lost 5 bases at V and 0 bases at J; junction bases unmatched: 5. CDR3 length equals 15 residues. In DNA, the CDR3 is TGTGCCAGCAGCCGGACAGGGGAGGACTCCTACGAGCAGTACTTC. Translating it yields CASSRTGEDSYEQYF.

This clonotype has more than one count but fewer than ten. V and J are TRBV3-1 and TRBJ2-5, with TRBD2 matching 14 bases. There are 16 residues in the CDR3. The germline gives CDR1 LGHDT, CDR2 YNNKEL (reference sequence). Losses at the gene ends were 3 bases for V and 6 bases for J; bases not matched to a gene: 6. The DNA for the CDR3 is TGTGCCAGCAGCCATCTCGGGACTAGCGGGAGAAAGACCCAGTACTTC. Translating it yields CASSHLGTSGRKTQYF.